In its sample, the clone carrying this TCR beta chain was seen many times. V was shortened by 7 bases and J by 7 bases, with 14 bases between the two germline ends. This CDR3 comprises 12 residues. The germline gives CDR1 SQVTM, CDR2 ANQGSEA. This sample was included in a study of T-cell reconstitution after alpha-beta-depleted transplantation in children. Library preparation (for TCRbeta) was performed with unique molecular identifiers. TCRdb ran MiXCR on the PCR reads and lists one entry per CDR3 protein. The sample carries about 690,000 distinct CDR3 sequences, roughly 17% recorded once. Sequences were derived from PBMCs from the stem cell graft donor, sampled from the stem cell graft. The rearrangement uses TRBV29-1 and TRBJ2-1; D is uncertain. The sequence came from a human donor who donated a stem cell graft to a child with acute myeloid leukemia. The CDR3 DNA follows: TGCAGCGCCCACTCGTCCGCTAATGAGCAGTTCTTC. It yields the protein CSAHSSANEQFF.